Sequencing of this T cell receptor (beta chain) was carried out in a study of blood T cell repertoires in COVID-19. Across the whole study: Spain, Italy and the United States supplied samples that represented acute and convalescent COVID-19. Sources were T cells, B-cell-depleted T cells, or PBMCs; the material itself was cDNA or gDNA.

Sequencing was performed with immunoSEQ multiplex PCR; in TCRdb, only in-frame clones are kept and a portion is missing. The data show roughly 45,000 clones, roughly nine tenths seen once. CDR3 length: 18 amino acids. Germline V gene sequence: CDR1 SNHLY, CDR2 FYNNEI. The J segment lost 4 bases and the V segment lost 3 bases, leaving 11 bases of the junction unmatched. This receptor was taken from a man between 65 and 85 years old with active COVID-19. Sequencing used peripheral blood. V usage is TRBV2 and J usage is TRBJ2-3, with TRBD2 matching 12 bases. This CDR3 reads CASSDFSYRLAGADTQYF. The CDR3, as DNA: TGTGCCAGCAGTGATTTTTCCTACCGACTAGCGGGAGCAGATACGCAGTATTTT.